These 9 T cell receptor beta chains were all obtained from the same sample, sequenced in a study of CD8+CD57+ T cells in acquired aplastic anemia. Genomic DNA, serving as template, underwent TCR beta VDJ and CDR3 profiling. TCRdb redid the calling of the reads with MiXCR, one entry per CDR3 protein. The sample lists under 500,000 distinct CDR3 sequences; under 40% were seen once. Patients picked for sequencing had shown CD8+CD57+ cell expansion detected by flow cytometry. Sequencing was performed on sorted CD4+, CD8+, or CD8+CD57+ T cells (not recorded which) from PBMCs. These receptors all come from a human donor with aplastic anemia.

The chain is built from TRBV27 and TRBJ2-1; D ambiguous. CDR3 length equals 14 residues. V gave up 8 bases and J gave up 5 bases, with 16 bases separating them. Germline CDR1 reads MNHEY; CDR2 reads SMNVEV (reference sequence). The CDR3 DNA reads TGTGCCAGCTGGGCCCTTGGACGGAACAATGAGCAGTTCTTC. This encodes CASWALGRNNEQFF.

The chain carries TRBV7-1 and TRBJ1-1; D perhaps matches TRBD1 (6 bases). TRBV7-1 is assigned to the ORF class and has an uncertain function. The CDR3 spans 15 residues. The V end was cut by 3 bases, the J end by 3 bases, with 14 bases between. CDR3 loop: CASSSTPGGDTEAFF. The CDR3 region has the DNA TGTGCCAGCAGCTCGACCCCGGGGGGCGACACTGAAGCTTTCTTT.

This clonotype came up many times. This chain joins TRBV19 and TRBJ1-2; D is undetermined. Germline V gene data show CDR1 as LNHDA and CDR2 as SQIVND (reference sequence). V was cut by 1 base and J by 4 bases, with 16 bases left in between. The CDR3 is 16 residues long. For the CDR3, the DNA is TGTGCCAGTAGTATAGCCAACATCCTACGGGGCTATGGCTACACCTTC. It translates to CASSIANILRGYGYTF.

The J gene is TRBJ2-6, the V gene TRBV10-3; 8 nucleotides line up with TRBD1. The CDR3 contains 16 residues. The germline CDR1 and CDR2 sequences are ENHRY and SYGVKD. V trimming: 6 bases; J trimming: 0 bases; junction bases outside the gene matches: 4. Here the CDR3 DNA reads TGTGCCATCAGGCCGACAGGGGACTCTGGGGCCAACGTCCTGACTTTC. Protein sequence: CAIRPTGDSGANVLTF.

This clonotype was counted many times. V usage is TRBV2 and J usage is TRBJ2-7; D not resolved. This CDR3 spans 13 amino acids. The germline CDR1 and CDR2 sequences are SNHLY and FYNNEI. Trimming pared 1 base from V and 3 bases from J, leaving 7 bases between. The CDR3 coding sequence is TGTGCCAGCAGTGAAGTGCCCTACTACGAGCAGTACTTC. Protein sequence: CASSEVPYYEQYF.

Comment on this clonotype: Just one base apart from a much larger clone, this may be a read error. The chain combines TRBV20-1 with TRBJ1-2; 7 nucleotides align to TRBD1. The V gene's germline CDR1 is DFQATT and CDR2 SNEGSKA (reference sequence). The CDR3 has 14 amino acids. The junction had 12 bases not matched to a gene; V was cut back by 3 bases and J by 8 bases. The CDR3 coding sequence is TGCAGTGCTAGCGTTAAGACAGGGTACCGGGGCTACACCTTC. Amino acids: CSASVKTGYRGYTF.

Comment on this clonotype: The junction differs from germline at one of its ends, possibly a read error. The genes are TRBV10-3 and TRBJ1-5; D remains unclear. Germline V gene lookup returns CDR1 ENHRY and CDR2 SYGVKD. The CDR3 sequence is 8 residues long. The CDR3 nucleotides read TGTGCCATCAGTGATGTAGGGTTT. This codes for CAISDVGF.

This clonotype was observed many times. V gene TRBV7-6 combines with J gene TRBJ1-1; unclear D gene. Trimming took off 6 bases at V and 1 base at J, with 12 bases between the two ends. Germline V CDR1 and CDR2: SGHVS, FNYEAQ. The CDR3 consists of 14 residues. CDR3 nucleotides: TGTGCCAGCAGTAACATGATGACGAACACTGAAGCTTTCTTT. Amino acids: CASSNMMTNTEAFF.

The CDR3, as DNA: TGTGCCAGCAGCCCCTCTAGGTTTAGTCACGAGCAGTACTTC. It codes for CASSPSRFSHEQYF. The chain carries TRBV11-3 and TRBJ2-7; D gene uncertain. The germline V gene has CDR1 SGHNT and CDR2 YENEEA. Trimming removed 5 bases at V and 5 bases at J, with 16 bases between. The CDR3 spans 14 residues.